These T cell receptor beta chains were read from a single sample in a study of cytomegalovirus exposure and HLA in healthy donors. Here immunoSEQ multiplex PCR was the method, and the copy in TCRdb shows in-frame clones only, minus some. The table has fewer than 150,000 clones, more than 70% seen once. Sequencing was performed on PBMCs. These TCRs come from a man aged 30 to 45 in good health and CMV-seronegative. CDR3s include the opening cysteine and the closing phenylalanine or tryptophan. The order of the fields is clone size, D gene, J gene, V gene, CDR3 DNA, CDR3 protein. D genes are given only for firm matches. Rows give clone size only sometimes, using once, few, many, or a class for an expanded clone.

clone size: .; D gene: .; J gene: TRBJ1-5; V gene: TRBV28; CDR3 DNA: TGTGCCAGCAGTTTAGGGCTGGGGCGGCAGCCCCAGCATTTT; CDR3 protein: CASSLGLGRQPQHF
clone size: .; D gene: .; J gene: TRBJ2-1; V gene: TRBV14; CDR3 DNA: TGTGCCAGCAGCCAAGTGAGGGACTGGCCCTCCTACAATGAGCAGTTCTTC; CDR3 protein: CASSQVRDWPSYNEQFF
clone size: few; D gene: TRBD1; J gene: TRBJ2-3; V gene: TRBV11-3; CDR3 DNA: TGTGCCAGCAGCTTAGGTCGGACAGGCATGACAGATACGCAGTATTTT; CDR3 protein: CASSLGRTGMTDTQYF
clone size: .; D gene: TRBD2; J gene: TRBJ2-1; V gene: TRBV27; CDR3 DNA: TGTGCCAGCAGTCCGACTCTAGCGGGAGGCTCCTACAATGAGCAGTTCTTC; CDR3 protein: CASSPTLAGGSYNEQFF
clone size: once; D gene: .; J gene: TRBJ2-2; V gene: TRBV19; CDR3 DNA: TGTGCCAGCTTACCCCGGGGGGCGGACGGGGAGCTGTTTTTT; CDR3 protein: CASLPRGADGELFF
clone size: once; D gene: TRBD2; J gene: TRBJ2-3; V gene: TRBV7-6; CDR3 DNA: TGTGCCAGCAGCATGGGGGGGACCTCTAGCACAGATACGCAGTATTTT; CDR3 protein: CASSMGGTSSTDTQYF
clone size: .; D gene: .; J gene: TRBJ1-2; V gene: TRBV30; CDR3 DNA: TGTGCCTGGAGTGCACAGTCGAGAAACTATGGCTACACCTTC; CDR3 protein: CAWSAQSRNYGYTF
clone size: .; D gene: .; J gene: TRBJ1-5; V gene: TRBV7-2; CDR3 DNA: TGTGCCAGCAGCTTCGAATCAGGGAATTATCAGCCCCAGCATTTT; CDR3 protein: CASSFESGNYQPQHF
clone size: .; D gene: .; J gene: TRBJ1-5; V gene: TRBV27; CDR3 DNA: TGTGCCAGCAGTTTAGTCGGGGTCGATCAGCCCCAGCATTTT; CDR3 protein: CASSLVGVDQPQHF
clone size: .; D gene: TRBD1; J gene: TRBJ2-1; V gene: TRBV4-1; CDR3 DNA: TGCGCCAGCAGCCAAGACTGGGACAGGCTGTACAATGAGCAGTTCTTC; CDR3 protein: CASSQDWDRLYNEQFF
clone size: .; D gene: .; J gene: TRBJ2-7; V gene: TRBV27; CDR3 DNA: TGTGCCAGCAGTTTACGGGATGGCTACGAGCAGTACTTC; CDR3 protein: CASSLRDGYEQYF
clone size: .; D gene: TRBD2; J gene: TRBJ2-7; V gene: TRBV11-1; CDR3 DNA: TGTGCCAGCAGCTTAGGACTAGCGGGTTCCTACGAGCAGTACTTC; CDR3 protein: CASSLGLAGSYEQYF
clone size: .; D gene: TRBD2; J gene: TRBJ2-2; V gene: TRBV7-2; CDR3 DNA: TGTGCCAGCAGCTTATGGGCTAGCGGGAGTGCCGGGGAGCTGTTTTTT; CDR3 protein: CASSLWASGSAGELFF
clone size: .; D gene: TRBD1; J gene: TRBJ2-7; V gene: TRBV27; CDR3 DNA: TGTGCCAGCAGTTTATGGTCAGGGGGCGCCTACGAGCAGTACTTC; CDR3 protein: CASSLWSGGAYEQYF
clone size: .; D gene: .; J gene: TRBJ1-2; V gene: TRBV5-1; CDR3 DNA: TGCGCCAGCAGCTTGGGGAGCAACTATGGCTACACCTTC; CDR3 protein: CASSLGSNYGYTF
clone size: .; D gene: .; J gene: TRBJ1-5; V gene: TRBV28; CDR3 DNA: TGTGCCAGCAGAGGGTCCCGGGATGATGGTCAGCCCCAGCATTTT; CDR3 protein: CASRGSRDDGQPQHF
clone size: .; D gene: .; J gene: TRBJ2-7; V gene: TRBV7-2; CDR3 DNA: TGTGCCAGCAGCAGACCCGGGACACGGAGCATGCGGCAGTACTTC; CDR3 protein: CASSRPGTRSMRQYF
clone size: .; D gene: TRBD1; J gene: TRBJ1-2; V gene: TRBV28; CDR3 DNA: TGTGCCAGCAGTGCGCAGGGACAGATTAACTATGGCTACACCTTC; CDR3 protein: CASSAQGQINYGYTF
clone size: .; D gene: TRBD1; J gene: TRBJ2-7; V gene: TRBV27; CDR3 DNA: TGTGCCAGTAGGACAGGCTCCTACGAGCAGTACTTC; CDR3 protein: CASRTGSYEQYF
clone size: .; D gene: .; J gene: TRBJ1-1; V gene: TRBV15; CDR3 DNA: TGTGCCACCAGCAGAGACAAAGGGGGAGCTGAAGCTTTCTTT; CDR3 protein: CATSRDKGGAEAFF
clone size: .; D gene: TRBD1; J gene: TRBJ2-7; V gene: TRBV7-9; CDR3 DNA: TGTGCCAGCAGCTTGACAGGGGGCTCGTACGAGCAGTACTTC; CDR3 protein: CASSLTGGSYEQYF
clone size: .; D gene: TRBD2; J gene: TRBJ2-3; V gene: TRBV5-1; CDR3 DNA: TGCGCCAGCAGCCTCCCGACTAGCGGGCGAAGCACAGATACGCAGTATTTT; CDR3 protein: CASSLPTSGRSTDTQYF
clone size: few; D gene: .; J gene: TRBJ2-2; V gene: TRBV27; CDR3 DNA: TGTGCCAGCAGTTTAATTAGGAGACACACCGGGGAGCTGTTTTTT; CDR3 protein: CASSLIRRHTGELFF
clone size: .; D gene: .; J gene: TRBJ1-3; V gene: TRBV5-1; CDR3 DNA: TGCGCCAGCAGCTATGCCGGGACAACTGGAAACACCATATATTTT; CDR3 protein: CASSYAGTTGNTIYF
clone size: .; D gene: .; J gene: TRBJ1-1; V gene: TRBV30; CDR3 DNA: TGTGCCTGGAGTGGACAGCTGAACACTGAAGCTTTCTTT; CDR3 protein: CAWSGQLNTEAFF
clone size: few; D gene: TRBD1; J gene: TRBJ1-5; V gene: TRBV6-1; CDR3 DNA: TGTGCCAGCAGTGTAGGGACAGCCCGGAATTTT; CDR3 protein: CASSVGTARNF
clone size: few; D gene: .; J gene: TRBJ2-1; V gene: TRBV18; CDR3 DNA: TGTGCCAGCTCACCCCGGCTAGCAGATCCTACCTACAATGAGCAGTTCTTC; CDR3 protein: CASSPRLADPTYNEQFF
clone size: .; D gene: .; J gene: TRBJ1-2; V gene: TRBV5-5; CDR3 DNA: TGTGCCAGCAGCTTGGTCAGGGAGGGGTTCTATGGCTACACCTTC; CDR3 protein: CASSLVREGFYGYTF
clone size: .; D gene: .; J gene: TRBJ2-7; V gene: TRBV5-4; CDR3 DNA: TGTGCCAGCAGCCCCGGGAGAGCCTACGAGCAGTACTTC; CDR3 protein: CASSPGRAYEQYF
clone size: .; D gene: TRBD2; J gene: TRBJ2-7; V gene: TRBV7-2; CDR3 DNA: TGTGCCAGCAGCGTTCCGGGAGGACCAAGGCAGTACTTC; CDR3 protein: CASSVPGGPRQYF
clone size: .; D gene: TRBD1; J gene: TRBJ1-4; V gene: TRBV5-1; CDR3 DNA: TGCGCCAGCAGCACGCAGGGACAGGGTATGGAAAAACTGTTTTTT; CDR3 protein: CASSTQGQGMEKLFF
clone size: few; D gene: TRBD2; J gene: TRBJ2-1; V gene: TRBV4-1; CDR3 DNA: TGCGCCAGCAGCCGCGGCGGGAGGGACAATGAGCAGTTCTTC; CDR3 protein: CASSRGGRDNEQFF
clone size: few; D gene: .; J gene: TRBJ1-5; V gene: TRBV4-1; CDR3 DNA: TGCGCCAGCAGCCCCGGTGGGGACATCAATCAGCCCCAGCATTTT; CDR3 protein: CASSPGGDINQPQHF
clone size: .; D gene: TRBD2; J gene: TRBJ2-3; V gene: TRBV6-1; CDR3 DNA: TGTGCCAGCAGTGAAGAGGTAGCGGGAGGAGATACGCAGTATTTT; CDR3 protein: CASSEEVAGGDTQYF
clone size: .; D gene: TRBD1; J gene: TRBJ1-5; V gene: TRBV19; CDR3 DNA: TGTGCCAGTAGTATGCGGGGACAGGGGGCTTATAGCAATCAGCCCCAGCATTTT; CDR3 protein: CASSMRGQGAYSNQPQHF
clone size: .; D gene: .; J gene: TRBJ2-1; V gene: TRBV6-5; CDR3 DNA: TGTGCCAGCTCTCTAGCTTATCGGGGCAATGAGCAGTTCTTC; CDR3 protein: CASSLAYRGNEQFF
clone size: once; D gene: .; J gene: TRBJ2-1; V gene: TRBV19; CDR3 DNA: TGTGCCAGTAGCGATCGGGGGTCTGAGCAGTTCTTC; CDR3 protein: CASSDRGSEQFF
clone size: .; D gene: TRBD1; J gene: TRBJ2-4; V gene: TRBV2; CDR3 DNA: TGTGCCAGCAGCGGGACAGGGGGCGGATGGAACATTCAGTACTTC; CDR3 protein: CASSGTGGGWNIQYF
clone size: .; D gene: .; J gene: TRBJ1-1; V gene: TRBV29-1; CDR3 DNA: TGCAGCGTTCAGGACAGTCATACTGAAGCTTTCTTT; CDR3 protein: CSVQDSHTEAFF
clone size: .; D gene: .; J gene: TRBJ1-2; V gene: TRBV5-6; CDR3 DNA: TGTGCCAGCAGTCGAATTGGACAGAACTATGGCTACACCTTC; CDR3 protein: CASSRIGQNYGYTF
clone size: .; D gene: TRBD1; J gene: TRBJ2-5; V gene: TRBV19; CDR3 DNA: TGTGCCAGTAGTATCGGGACAGGAGTACAAGAGACCCAGTACTTC; CDR3 protein: CASSIGTGVQETQYF
clone size: .; D gene: .; J gene: TRBJ2-3; V gene: TRBV4-2; CDR3 DNA: TGTGCCAGCAGCCAAGTAATGCTATCCGGAGATACGCAGTATTTT; CDR3 protein: CASSQVMLSGDTQYF
clone size: .; D gene: TRBD1; J gene: TRBJ2-3; V gene: TRBV6-1; CDR3 DNA: TGTGCATATCGAGGACAGGGAGTGCGAGCAGATACGCAGTATTTT; CDR3 protein: CAYRGQGVRADTQYF
clone size: few; D gene: TRBD1; J gene: TRBJ2-1; V gene: TRBV27; CDR3 DNA: TGTGCCAGCAGCCCGGTCACGCCGACAGGGGACAATGAGCAGTTCTTC; CDR3 protein: CASSPVTPTGDNEQFF
clone size: .; D gene: .; J gene: TRBJ1-2; V gene: TRBV19; CDR3 DNA: TGTGCCAGCCGACCCCTTACACGGGGAACCGCCTATGGCTACACCTTC; CDR3 protein: CASRPLTRGTAYGYTF
clone size: few; D gene: .; J gene: TRBJ2-3; V gene: TRBV20-1; CDR3 DNA: TGCAGCATGGACGGGGTAGATACGCAGTATTTT; CDR3 protein: CSMDGVDTQYF
clone size: once; D gene: TRBD1; J gene: TRBJ2-2; V gene: TRBV5-1; CDR3 DNA: TGCGCCAGCAGCTTAGGACAGGTGAACACCGGGGAGCTGTTTTTT; CDR3 protein: CASSLGQVNTGELFF
clone size: once; D gene: .; J gene: TRBJ1-1; V gene: TRBV10-3; CDR3 DNA: TGTGCCATCAGAGAACAGGTATTGAACACTGAAGCTTTCTTT; CDR3 protein: CAIREQVLNTEAFF
clone size: .; D gene: TRBD1; J gene: TRBJ1-2; V gene: TRBV5-1; CDR3 DNA: TGCGCCAGCAGCACACAGGGGGCGAAAATGTATGGCTACACCTTC; CDR3 protein: CASSTQGAKMYGYTF
clone size: .; D gene: .; J gene: TRBJ1-2; V gene: TRBV5-1; CDR3 DNA: TGCGCCAGCAGCTTGGTTGGGGGCACGGATAGCTATGGCTACACCTTC; CDR3 protein: CASSLVGGTDSYGYTF
clone size: .; D gene: .; J gene: TRBJ2-1; V gene: TRBV6-4; CDR3 DNA: TGTGCCAGCAGTGAAGGGGCAGGGGCTTCGAATGAGCAGTTCTTC; CDR3 protein: CASSEGAGASNEQFF
clone size: .; D gene: TRBD1; J gene: TRBJ1-2; V gene: TRBV6-1; CDR3 DNA: TGTGCCAGCAGTGTGACAGGGGTGGATGGCTACACCTTC; CDR3 protein: CASSVTGVDGYTF
clone size: .; D gene: TRBD2; J gene: TRBJ2-1; V gene: TRBV28; CDR3 DNA: TGTGCCAGCAGTGCGCTGACTAGCGGGAGGGCCTACAATGAGCAGTTCTTC; CDR3 protein: CASSALTSGRAYNEQFF
clone size: once; D gene: .; J gene: TRBJ2-1; V gene: TRBV15; CDR3 DNA: TGTGCCACCAGCGGTCGGGTCGCCCACGCCTTCTTCAATGAGCAGTTCTTC; CDR3 protein: CATSGRVAHAFFNEQFF
clone size: .; D gene: TRBD1; J gene: TRBJ2-3; V gene: TRBV29-1; CDR3 DNA: TGCAGCGTTGTGCCCGGGACAGGGACAGATACGCAGTATTTT; CDR3 protein: CSVVPGTGTDTQYF